This T cell receptor beta chain was identified during a study of shared clonotypes between healthy human individuals. Points from the study as a whole: The generation probabilities recorded for non-shared clonotypes fell below those of clonotypes shared by all four donors.

Generated by immunoSEQ multiplex PCR, the TCRdb table keeps only in-frame clones and is missing some. The sample includes more than 2,000,000 clones, 85% to 95% of them seen just once. The CDR3 is made up of 14 amino acids. The germline gives CDR1 SGHTA, CDR2 FQGNSA. Trimming left V 7 bases short and J 0 bases short, with 10 bases between. Comments on this clone: Antigen: not known.

The sequence was obtained from a man aged 18-30 years in good health. Some clones in this sample may be carry-over from other donors' samples. V is TRBV7-2 and J is TRBJ2-1, with D possibly matching TRBD1 (6 bases). The sequenced sample was naive CD4+ T cells from PBMCs. Subset reported: CD45RA+ positively selected. Written as DNA, the CDR3 is TGTGCCAGCACCAGGGGTAGCTCCTACAATGAGCAGTTCTTC. It specifies CASTRGSSYNEQFF.